This passage covers 30 T cell receptor beta chains from one sample sequenced in a study of blood T cell repertoires in COVID-19. TCRdb keeps only in-frame clones here, not all; method: immunoSEQ multiplex PCR. The sample contains some 200,000 clones, 80% of which appear only once. Material: peripheral blood. These receptors were collected from a human donor in a cohort sampled during active COVID-19.

V is TRBV6-8 and J is TRBJ2-1; tentatively, D is TRBD2 (6 bases). This CDR3 spans 16 amino acids. CDR1 and CDR2 from the germline V gene are MNHGY and SAAAGT. The V and J ends lost 6 bases and 6 bases respectively, with 21 bases between them. The CDR3 is CASRKKRAPGCNEQFF. CDR3 DNA: TGTGCCAGCAGGAAAAAGCGGGCCCCGGGGTGCAATGAGCAGTTCTTC.

The rearrangement links TRBV12-3 or TRBV12-4 to TRBJ2-7; tentatively, D is TRBD2 (6 bases). This CDR3 contains 12 residues. V lost 5 bases and J 4 bases, leaving 9 bases between the germline ends. The CDR3 coding sequence is TGTGCCAGCAGTCGCGGGGAGTACGAGCAGTACTTC. It translates to CASSRGEYEQYF.

The rearrangement links TRBV5-1 to TRBJ1-2; D is unclear. CDR1 is SGHRS, CDR2 YFSETQ, per germline. Trimming removed 4 bases from V and 8 bases from J, with 21 bases in between. CDR3 size: 15 residues. The CDR3 here is CASSIWTGSTGGYTF. Here the CDR3 DNA reads TGCGCCAGCAGCATATGGACCGGGTCCACGGGAGGCTACACCTTC.

The rearrangement links TRBV7-2 to TRBJ2-5, with a possible D match to TRBD2 (5 bases). The CDR3 runs to 14 residues. Trimming pared 2 bases from V and 1 base from J, leaving 8 bases between. The germline CDR1 and CDR2 sequences are SGHTA and FQGNSA. For the CDR3, the DNA is TGTGCCAGCAGCTTATTCGGGGTCCAAGAGACCCAGTACTTC. Translating it yields CASSLFGVQETQYF.

This clone was observed a few times. The chain recombines TRBV7-2 with TRBJ1-5, with 9 bases lining up with TRBD1. The germline V gene encodes CDR1 SGHTA and CDR2 FQGNSA. The trim removed 0 bases at V and 6 bases at J, leaving 3 bases unmatched. The CDR3 runs 15 residues. Here the CDR3 reads CASSLATGGGQPQHF. DNA for the CDR3: TGTGCCAGCAGCTTAGCCACAGGGGGCGGTCAGCCCCAGCATTTT.

The chain joins TRBV28 to TRBJ1-1; D unresolved. The V end lost 3 bases, the J end lost 3 bases, and 5 bases lay between the germline ends. Germline assignment: CDR1 MDHEN and CDR2 SYDVKM. The CDR3 is made up of 12 amino acids. CDR3 loop: CASSLRDTEAFF. CDR3 nucleotides: TGTGCCAGCAGTTTGCGGGACACTGAAGCTTTCTTT.

The count of this clone is one. J is TRBJ2-2 and V is TRBV5-1; TRBD1 matches at 8 bases. Losses at the gene ends were 2 bases for V and 1 base for J; bases not matched to a gene: 4. The CDR3 loop spans 16 amino acids. The germline V gene has CDR1 SGHRS and CDR2 YFSETQ. CDR3 sequence reads: CASSLGGQGNTGELFF. The CDR3, as DNA: TGCGCCAGCAGCTTAGGCGGACAGGGGAACACCGGGGAGCTGTTTTTT.

This clone showed up just a few times. The V and J genes are TRBV7-2 and TRBJ1-3, with D unclear. The V end was cut by 8 bases, the J end by 0 bases, with 14 bases between. This CDR3 has 15 amino acids. Per the germline V gene, CDR1 is SGHTA and CDR2 is FQGNSA. As DNA, the CDR3 is TGTGCCAGCCAACCCCTCCCGGGCTCTGGAAACACCATATATTTT. This gives the protein CASQPLPGSGNTIYF.

The genes are TRBV10-3 and TRBJ2-3, with TRBD2 matching over 9 bases. The CDR3 is 18 amino acids. V was pared by 4 bases and J by 2 bases, with 13 bases of the junction left unmatched. Germline loops: CDR1 ENHRY, CDR2 SYGVKD. CDR3 sequence reads: CAISGSGGGAVHTDTQYF. CDR3 nucleotides: TGTGCCATCAGTGGCTCCGGCGGGGGGGCCGTGCACACAGATACGCAGTATTTT.

V usage is TRBV7-3 and J usage is TRBJ2-5; 9 bases fit TRBD1. The J segment lost 5 bases and the V segment lost 5 bases, leaving 9 bases of the junction unmatched. CDR1 is SGHTA and CDR2 is FQGTGA in the germline V gene. The CDR3 runs to 15 residues. The CDR3 region has the DNA TGTGCCAGCAGCCCCGGGACAGGGCATCGGGAGACCCAGTACTTC. It translates to CASSPGTGHRETQYF.

The chain has TRBV19 and TRBJ2-3; perhaps TRBD1 as D (5 bases). The CDR3 runs 13 residues. Germline lookup yields CDR1 LNHDA and CDR2 SQIVND (reference sequence). V gave up 11 bases and J gave up 10 bases, with 22 bases separating them. Here the CDR3 DNA reads TGTGCCTCAGACCCCCGAAACCAGGGTCCGCAGTATTTT. This sequence encodes CASDPRNQGPQYF. Looking up the rest from reference TRBV19 and TRBJ2-3 gives the full variable domain: DGGITQSPKYLFRKEGQNVTLSCEQNLNHDAMYWYRQDPGQGLRLIYYSQIVNDFQKGDIAEGYSVSREKKESFPLTVTSAQKNPTAFYLCASDPRNQGPQYFGPGTRLTVL.

CDR3 loop: CASSRGLHYEQYF. The CDR3 DNA reads TGTGCCAGCAGCCGCGGACTTCACTACGAGCAGTACTTC. The genes are TRBV28 and TRBJ2-7; tentative D call: TRBD2 (5 bases). V was pared by 6 bases and J by 3 bases, with 12 bases between. Germline CDR1 and CDR2: MDHEN and SYDVKM. The CDR3 consists of 13 residues.

The chain has TRBV4-1 and TRBJ2-1; 7 nucleotides agree with TRBD2. The CDR3 runs 17 residues. Germline-derived CDR1 and CDR2 are MGHRA and YSYEKL. Trimming cost V 4 bases and J 2 bases; bases outside gene matches: 11. This CDR3 is CASSPIDSGSTYNEQFF. As DNA, the CDR3 is TGCGCCAGCAGCCCCATCGATAGCGGGTCCACCTACAATGAGCAGTTCTTC.

J is TRBJ2-1 and V is TRBV28, with 9 bases aligning to TRBD2. The junction had 5 bases not matched to a gene; V was cut back by 6 bases and J by 8 bases. This CDR3 is 13 amino acids long. Germline V gives CDR1 MDHEN, CDR2 SYDVKM. Here the CDR3 reads CASRASGIDEQFF. CDR3 sequence (DNA): TGTGCCAGCAGAGCTAGCGGGATTGATGAGCAGTTCTTC. Using reference TRBV28 and TRBJ2-1 for the parts outside the CDR3, the full variable domain is DVKVTQSSRYLVKRTGEKVFLECVQDMDHENMFWYRQDPGLGLRLIYFSYDVKMKEKGDIPEGYSVSREKKERFSLILESASTNQTSMYLCASRASGIDEQFFGPGTRLTVL.

This clone was found a few times. The chain couples TRBV7-8 to TRBJ2-7, with 12 bases lining up with TRBD2. V dropped 5 bases and J dropped 0; count of bases not matched to a gene: 2. CDR3 length equals 15 residues. Germline values: CDR1 SGHVS, CDR2 FQNEAQ. The CDR3 loop reads CASSQLAGGSYEQYF. CDR3 coding DNA: TGTGCCAGCAGCCAACTAGCGGGGGGCTCCTACGAGCAGTACTTC. The whole variable domain, filled in from reference TRBV7-8 and TRBJ2-7, reads GAGVSQSPRYKVAKRGQDVALRCDPISGHVSLFWYQQALGQGPEFLTYFQNEAQLDKSGLPSDRFFAERPEGSVSTLKIQRTQQEDSAVYLCASSQLAGGSYEQYFGPGTRLTVT.

The chain has TRBV18 and TRBJ1-4, with no clear D. Trimming stripped 6 bases from V and 8 bases from J, with 16 bases between. The CDR3 has 14 residues. In germline, CDR1 is KGHSH, CDR2 LQKENI. The CDR3 reads CASSATSPGEKLFF. DNA for the CDR3: TGTGCCAGCTCTGCCACAAGCCCGGGGGAAAAACTGTTTTTT. Full variable domain (remainder filled in from reference TRBV18 and TRBJ1-4): NAGVMQNPRHLVRRRGQEARLRCSPMKGHSHVYWYRQLPEEGLKFMVYLQKENIIDESGMPKERFSAEFPKEGPSILRIQQVVRGDSAAYFCASSATSPGEKLFFGSGTQLSVL.

The chain recombines TRBV6-5 with TRBJ2-7; weak D call: TRBD1 (5 bases). CDR1 and CDR2 from the germline V gene are MNHEY and SVGAGI. This CDR3 contains 13 residues. Trimming stripped 8 bases from V and 2 bases from J, with 13 bases between. This chain's CDR3 is CASQLPGTYEQYF. In DNA form, the CDR3 reads TGTGCCAGCCAGTTACCAGGGACCTACGAGCAGTACTTC.

This rearrangement joins TRBV3-1 (or the pseudogene TRBV3-2) to TRBJ2-1; 10 bases fit TRBD1. The CDR3 sequence is 15 residues long. V lost 1 base to trimming and J lost 8 bases; unmatched junction nucleotides: 5. Germline V gene lookup returns CDR1 LGHDT and CDR2 YNNKEL (reference sequence). Here the CDR3 reads CASSQAGTGVDEQFF. Here the CDR3 DNA reads TGTGCCAGCAGCCAAGCGGGGACAGGGGTCGATGAGCAGTTCTTC.

The chain has TRBV7-2 and TRBJ2-1; 7 nucleotides align to TRBD1. CDR1 is SGHTA and CDR2 is FQGNSA in the germline V gene. The J segment lost 1 base and the V segment lost 10 bases, leaving 13 bases of the junction unmatched. The CDR3 has 16 residues. The CDR3 DNA is TGTGCCATCCTCCGGGACAGATCATCTTCCTACAATGAGCAGTTCTTC. It codes for CAILRDRSSSYNEQFF.

The chain couples TRBV10-3 to TRBJ1-2; D unresolved. Trimming left V 2 bases short and J 4 bases short, with 11 bases between. The CDR3 has 14 amino acids. Germline values: CDR1 ENHRY, CDR2 SYGVKD. CDR3 amino acids: CAISEQVIAYGYTF. CDR3 nucleotides: TGTGCCATCAGTGAGCAGGTCATCGCCTATGGCTACACCTTC.

V and J are TRBV7-2 and TRBJ2-2, with 8 bases lining up with TRBD2. CDR3 length: 16 residues. Germline CDR1 and CDR2: SGHTA and FQGNSA. Losses at the gene ends were 1 base for V and 4 bases for J; bases not matched to a gene: 5. As DNA, the CDR3 is TGTGCCAGCAGCTTAGTCGGGGGGGAAGGCACCGGGGAGCTGTTTTTT. This codes for CASSLVGGEGTGELFF. The whole variable domain, filled in from reference TRBV7-2 and TRBJ2-2, reads GAGVSQSPSNKVTEKGKDVELRCDPISGHTALYWYRQSLGQGLEFLIYFQGNSAPDKSGLPSDRFSAERTGGSVSTLTIQRTQQEDSAVYLCASSLVGGEGTGELFFGEGSRLTVL.

V usage is TRBV5-1 and J usage is TRBJ1-3; no clear D gene. V gave up 4 bases and J gave up 0 bases, with 11 bases separating them. There are 15 residues in the CDR3. CDR1 and CDR2 (germline): SGHRS, YFSETQ. This CDR3 is CASSPDGNSGNTIYF. CDR3 DNA: TGCGCCAGCAGCCCGGACGGGAACTCTGGAAACACCATATATTTT.

The chain is built from TRBV18 and TRBJ2-3; D is uncertain. Trimming took 0 bases from V and 1 from J, leaving 8 bases between them. Germline V gene sequence: CDR1 KGHSH, CDR2 LQKENI. The CDR3 totals 15 residues. As DNA, the CDR3 is TGTGCCAGCTCACCACCGTCGGTGGGCACAGATACGCAGTATTTT. This gives the protein CASSPPSVGTDTQYF.

The rearrangement links TRBV6-2 or TRBV6-3 to TRBJ2-7, with 9 bases aligning to TRBD1. Germline loops: CDR1 MNHEY, CDR2 SVGEGT. CDR3 length equals 15 residues. V lost 5 bases, J lost 1 base, and 6 bases stayed unmatched. The CDR3 bases are TGTGCCAGCAGTACGGACAGGGGAAGGTCCTACGAGCAGTACTTC. It specifies CASSTDRGRSYEQYF.

V gene TRBV7-3 combines with J gene TRBJ2-7; D is possibly TRBD2 (6 bases). The germline CDR1 and CDR2 sequences are SGHTA and FQGTGA. CDR3 length: 16 amino acids. Trimming cost V 2 bases and J 3 bases, with 17 bases left between them. The DNA for the CDR3 is TGTGCCAGCAGCTTATTGGGTGGAGGAGGGTTCTACGAGCAGTACTTC. It codes for CASSLLGGGGFYEQYF.

The rearrangement uses TRBV7-9 and TRBJ2-5; TRBD1 might be the D (6 bases). Trimming pared 5 bases from V and 1 base from J, leaving 17 bases between. This CDR3 contains 16 residues. Germline V gene lookup returns CDR1 SEHNR and CDR2 FQNEAQ (reference sequence). DNA of the CDR3: TGTGCCAGCAGCCCCGGGACCAGGGGCCCCCAAGAGACCCAGTACTTC. Amino acid sequence: CASSPGTRGPQETQYF.

The chain uses TRBV7-2 and TRBJ1-4; weak D call: TRBD1 (5 bases). Germline V gives CDR1 SGHTA, CDR2 FQGNSA. The CDR3 runs 12 residues. V was pared by 2 bases and J by 11 bases, with 9 bases between. CDR3 nucleotide sequence: TGTGCCAGCAGCTTATCTCGACAGAAACTGTTTTTT. Translating gives CASSLSRQKLFF.

The CDR3 coding sequence is TGCGCCAGCAGCCAGGTTGACAGTCGAGTTCAAGAGACCCAGTACTTC. Translation gives CASSQVDSRVQETQYF. V and J are TRBV4-1 and TRBJ2-5; the D gene is possibly TRBD1 (5 bases). The CDR3 covers 16 residues. From germline, CDR1 is MGHRA and CDR2 YSYEKL. Trimming removed 3 bases at V and 2 bases at J, with 16 bases between.

The CDR3 coding sequence is TGCGCCAGCAGCCAAGGTCCCCGGACAGGGGGCTATGGCTACACCTTC. It is translated as CASSQGPRTGGYGYTF. The chain combines TRBV4-3 with TRBJ1-2; TRBD1 matches at 10 bases. Germline V gene data show CDR1 as LGHNA and CDR2 as YSLEER. With 1 base clipped from V and 4 bases from J, the junction kept 6 bases outside the gene matches. The CDR3 is 16 residues long.

This clone was counted between two and nine times. The chain employs TRBV4-1 and TRBJ1-2, with D perhaps matching TRBD1 (5 bases). Germline V gene sequence: CDR1 MGHRA, CDR2 YSYEKL. V was cut by 2 bases and J by 7 bases, with 14 bases left in between. CDR3 length: 14 residues. The CDR3 spells CASSQSQGGAGYTF. The CDR3 DNA follows: TGCGCCAGCAGCCAATCCCAGGGAGGTGCTGGCTACACCTTC.